The source of this T cell receptor (beta chain) is a study of blood T cell repertoires in COVID-19. Study background: The study drew acute and convalescent COVID-19 samples from the United States, Italy and Spain. PBMCs, B-cell-depleted T cells, or T cells provided the cDNA or gDNA that made up the material.

V lost 6 bases to trimming and J lost 0 bases, with 9 bases between them. This CDR3 region has 13 residues. Looked up from germline, CDR1 is MNHEY and CDR2 is SMNVEV (reference sequence). Per the original data handling: Reference gene primer amplification gave nucleated cell count estimates. Assay: immunoSEQ multiplex PCR; the TCRdb copy retains only in-frame clones and omits some. V and J calls and clone size are as listed in that table; D and trimming were resolved from the DNA. In the table there are 250,000 or so clones, nearly 90% of which are singletons. The chain couples TRBV27 to TRBJ2-7; a possible D gene is TRBD1 (6 bases). The specimen sequenced was peripheral blood. The TCR was taken from a woman in her thirties or forties who had recovered from COVID-19. The CDR3 is CASRGTLSYEQYF. CDR3 DNA sequence: TGTGCCAGCAGGGGGACACTCTCCTACGAGCAGTACTTC.